This TCR beta chain was captured by sequencing in a study of identical twins (dated by TCRdb to the mid-2010s). Study-level background: The study deep-sequenced TCR alpha and beta repertoires from monozygotic twins, unrelated adults of various ages and cord blood to test whether fetal clonotypes persist. Replicate twin experiments were performed at different times using different library preparation protocols to rule out contamination.

Only healthy Caucasian donors were included. The twin cohort consisted of three pairs of female monozygotic twins, all aged about 18 to 30 years. Peripheral blood mononuclear cells were the source from which RNA for the TCR libraries was isolated. The library was built by means of 5' RACE. The data were produced on an Illumina HiSeq 2000. Template switching added a universal primer binding site, and the final cDNA carried a unique molecular identifier that allowed TCR cDNA molecules to be counted accurately. First-strand cDNA for TCR alpha and beta chains was synthesized from specific primers in the conserved constant-segment region. To control for contamination, each cDNA library was double barcoded with a SMART-Mk sample barcode plus Illumina barcodes. TruSeq adapter sequences, together with Illumina sample barcodes, were added in two successive PCR steps. The TCR alpha and beta cDNA libraries were sequenced on the Illumina HiSeq platform using custom primers. On the study's bioinformatics: Unique molecular identifiers were extracted from raw reads with MiGEC, and CDR3 positions were determined with MiXCR. For each individual, recombination models were inferred using an EM algorithm with the repgenHMM and IGoR tools. The analysis of shared clonotypes was done with the tcR package in R, with sharing normalized by the product of cloneset sizes. Out-of-frame nonproductive sequences were analyzed to study raw recombination free of thymic and clonal selection effects. TCRdb applied fastp at Q25 and MiXCR to the public reads, then kept only in-frame beta chains. CDR3 protein sequences are deduplicated, and each keeps its most common genes and DNA. The V and J calls and clone size come from TCRdb's table, not from the authors' own analysis. Counted in this sample were about 700,000 distinct CDR3 sequences; around 8.6% of them appeared once. The top ten clonotypes cover 0.75% to 1% of the sample.

The paper's findings and limits, for the study overall: Abundant cord blood beta clonotypes carried fewer insertions; young adult naive repertoires showed a weaker similar trend, while memory repertoires showed none. In monozygotic twins, recombination models systematically underestimated out-of-frame TCR alpha sharing, but the models matched the sharing seen between unrelated individuals. Compared with coincidental sharing between unrelated individuals, out-of-frame TCR alpha sequences shared between twins showed an excess of sequences with low generation probability. In beta out-of-frame sequences, excess twin sharing was weaker, because having fewer shared sequences lowered the signal-to-noise ratio. Because the same donors could not be followed over many years, the conclusions relied on cross-sectional statistical analysis. Invariant T cells such as MAIT and iNKT could partly confound zero-insertion analyses, though diverse VJ usage argued against this for most clonotypes.

Only a few counts were recorded for this clonotype. It lacks a known antigen. Base qualities are not provided; no much larger clone lies one nucleotide away. The CDR3 measures 14 amino acids from cysteine to phenylalanine. Only CDR3 DNA is held: 42 bases, read in frame from base 1. Relative to germline, V is missing 2 bases and J is missing 3 bases, with 7 bases of the junction outside any gene match. The germline V gene (reference sequence) specifies DFQATT as CDR1 and SNEGSKA as CDR2. This same sample was also taken into another study, of yellow fever vaccine responses in identical twins. The second paper further reports: According to the authors, the vaccine-induced T cell response in identical twins seemed to be partly convergent and partly specific to each individual. The study precisely tracked vaccine-responding T cell clones in identical twins.

The sequence is built from TRBV20-1 and TRBJ2-7; 7 bases in the junction line up with TRBD1. The specimen sequenced was PBMCs. This clonotype was obtained from a woman between 18 and 29 years old in good health. The CDR3 here reads CSARSEDRIYEQYF. The DNA sequence is TGCAGTGCTAGATCGGAGGACAGGATCTACGAGCAGTACTTC.